The 10 T cell receptor beta chains listed next were all sequenced from one sample in a study of early T cells in non-severe SARS-CoV-2 infection. TCRdb re-analysed the 5' RACE reads in MiXCR, keeping a single row per CDR3 protein. The sample yields roughly 20,000 distinct CDR3 sequences, 4.5% to 6.5% seen once. Sample: whole blood. The receptors here all came from an adult who was a healthcare worker with PCR-confirmed SARS-CoV-2 infection or an uninfected control (not recorded which).

The chain carries TRBV19 and TRBJ2-2; D gene unclear. This CDR3 comprises 14 residues. The germline V gene has CDR1 LNHDA and CDR2 SQIVND (reference sequence). V was cut by 5 bases and J by 1 base, with 8 bases left in between. The CDR3 DNA follows: TGTGCCAGTAGTGCCCTAGGGAACACCGGGGAGCTGTTTTTT. This codes for CASSALGNTGELFF.

This clonotype was counted many times. The DNA for the CDR3 is TGTGCCAGCAGTGACTCACTAGCGGGAGGCAATGAGCAGTTCTTC. Translated: CASSDSLAGGNEQFF. J is TRBJ2-1 and V is TRBV6-4, with 12 bases that match TRBD2. The length of the CDR3 is 15 residues. Germline assignment: CDR1 MRHNA and CDR2 SNTAGT. V shed 0 bases and J 6 bases; nucleotides not matched to a gene: 0.

This clonotype has more than one count but fewer than ten. The rearrangement uses TRBV18 and TRBJ2-7, with D perhaps TRBD1 or TRBD2 (5 bases each). The CDR3 sequence is 14 residues long. CDR1 and CDR2 from the germline V gene are KGHSH and LQKENI. V was cut by 2 bases and J by 1 base, with 9 bases left in between. CDR3 nucleotide sequence: TGTGCCAGCTCACCAACCGGGACGTCCTACGAGCAGTACTTC. Protein: CASSPTGTSYEQYF.

At least ten counts were recorded for this clonotype. The gene calls are TRBV7-2 and TRBJ2-7; D not certain. CDR3 length: 19 residues. Between the trimmed V and J ends, which lost 2 bases and 5 bases, there was a span of 28 bases. Looked up from germline, CDR1 is SGHTA and CDR2 is FQGNSA. The CDR3 reads CASSLFSGFPNQDLNEQYF. CDR3 nucleotides: TGTGCCAGCAGCTTATTCTCCGGCTTTCCCAACCAAGACTTGAACGAGCAGTACTTC. Looking up the rest from reference TRBV7-2 and TRBJ2-7 gives the full variable domain: GAGVSQSPSNKVTEKGKDVELRCDPISGHTALYWYRQSLGQGLEFLIYFQGNSAPDKSGLPSDRFSAERTGGSVSTLTIQRTQQEDSAVYLCASSLFSGFPNQDLNEQYFGPGTRLTVT.

This clonotype has ten or more counts. V and J are TRBV18 and TRBJ2-3; 9 positions match TRBD1. The germline gives CDR1 KGHSH, CDR2 LQKENI. V was pared by 2 bases and J by 4 bases, with 7 bases of the junction left unmatched. This CDR3 comprises 16 residues. DNA for the CDR3: TGTGCCAGCTCACCATTGGGACAGGGCACAGCAGATACGCAGTATTTT. It codes for CASSPLGQGTADTQYF. Full variable domain (rest looked up from reference TRBV18 and TRBJ2-3): NAGVMQNPRHLVRRRGQEARLRCSPMKGHSHVYWYRQLPEEGLKFMVYLQKENIIDESGMPKERFSAEFPKEGPSILRIQQVVRGDSAAYFCASSPLGQGTADTQYFGPGTRLTVL.

Many counts were recorded for this clonotype. The V and J genes are TRBV7-2 and TRBJ2-3; D is ambiguous. Germline V gene data show CDR1 as SGHTA and CDR2 as FQGNSA. V lost 1 base to trimming and J lost 9 bases, with 8 bases between them. The CDR3 consists of 12 residues. The CDR3 loop reads CASSLGATTQYF. In DNA, the CDR3 is TGTGCCAGCAGCTTAGGGGCTACCACGCAGTATTTT.

This clonotype was found many times. The chain recombines TRBV11-3 with TRBJ2-2; 7 bases align to TRBD2. The CDR3 spans 15 residues. Per germline, CDR1 SGHNT and CDR2 YENEEA. V shed 3 bases and J 0 bases; nucleotides not matched to a gene: 1. The CDR3 bases are TGTGCCAGCAGCTTCGGACTAGCGAACACCGGGGAGCTGTTTTTT. Translating it yields CASSFGLANTGELFF.

This clonotype was found many times. The rearrangement uses TRBV2 and TRBJ2-1; 12 bases match TRBD2. CDR1 SNHLY and CDR2 FYNNEI come from the germline V gene. This CDR3 spans 18 amino acids. V gave up 6 bases and J gave up 6 bases; unmatched junction bases: 15. The CDR3 loop reads CASRETSGSYPGANEQFF. CDR3 in DNA: TGTGCCAGCAGGGAGACTAGCGGGAGTTACCCCGGAGCCAATGAGCAGTTCTTC.

The chain couples TRBV12-3 or TRBV12-4 to TRBJ2-6; D gene unclear. Deletions cut 3 bases from V and 1 base from J, with 7 bases between. This CDR3 is 15 amino acids long. CDR3 sequence reads: CASSFGPSGANVLTF. The DNA for the CDR3 is TGTGCCAGCAGTTTCGGACCTTCTGGGGCCAACGTCCTGACTTTC.

This clonotype counts as medium-sized (0.01 to 0.1%). The chain carries TRBV6-1 and TRBJ2-1; 14 bases fit TRBD2. CDR1 is MNHNS, CDR2 SASEGT, per germline. CDR3 length: 14 amino acids. With 7 bases clipped from V and 7 bases from J, the junction kept 3 bases outside the gene matches. CDR3 region: CASKRLAGGNEQFF. In nucleotides, the CDR3 is TGTGCCAGCAAGCGACTAGCGGGAGGGAATGAGCAGTTCTTC.